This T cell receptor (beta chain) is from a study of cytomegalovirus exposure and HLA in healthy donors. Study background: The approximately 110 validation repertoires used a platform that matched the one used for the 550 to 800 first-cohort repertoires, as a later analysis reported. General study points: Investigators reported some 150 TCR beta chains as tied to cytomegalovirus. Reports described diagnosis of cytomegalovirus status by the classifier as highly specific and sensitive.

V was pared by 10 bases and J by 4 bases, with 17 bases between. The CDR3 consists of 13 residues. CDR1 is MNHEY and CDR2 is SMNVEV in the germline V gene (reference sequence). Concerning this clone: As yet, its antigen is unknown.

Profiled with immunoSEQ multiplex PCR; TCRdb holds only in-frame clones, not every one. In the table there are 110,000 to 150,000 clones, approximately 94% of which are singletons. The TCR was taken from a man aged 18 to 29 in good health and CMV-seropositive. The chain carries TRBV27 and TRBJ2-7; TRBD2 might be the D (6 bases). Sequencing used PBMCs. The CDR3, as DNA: TGTGCCACCCCGGGAGACAGATTTTACGAGCAGTACTTC. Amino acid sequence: CATPGDRFYEQYF.